The sequence of this T cell receptor (beta chain) was determined in a study of beta chain features in type 1 diabetes. Study information: Healthy donors, compared against patients, showed similar age, gender and cell yields. Analysis included more than 90 million sorted cells drawn from all samples. General study findings and limits: Significant though moderate, a shortening of TCRB CDR3s appeared in all four CD4+ subsets of Type 1 diabetes patients.

In this sample, this clone turned up a few times. No antigen is known for it. Trimming removed 11 bases from V and 0 bases from J; junction bases left unmatched: 6. CDR3 length: 14 residues. CDR1 is MDHEN and CDR2 is SYDVKM in the germline V gene. Of the isolated RNA, all was reverse transcribed, and so the sequenced material was expressed TCRB transcripts. This table comes from immunoSEQ multiplex PCR, and its TCRdb copy is limited to in-frame clones, with some not included. The repertoire holds about 620,000 clones, with roughly a sixth as singletons. A single heparinised draw of about 120 mL on average was taken per donor.

The V and J genes are TRBV28 and TRBJ1-5; 8 nucleotides agree with TRBD1. The clonotype comes from a man younger than 35 in good health. The sequencing input was naive CD4+ T cells from blood. CDR3 nucleotide sequence: TGTGCCGGACTCGGGACAGGTAGCAATCAGCCCCAGCATTTT. Translated, it gives CAGLGTGSNQPQHF.